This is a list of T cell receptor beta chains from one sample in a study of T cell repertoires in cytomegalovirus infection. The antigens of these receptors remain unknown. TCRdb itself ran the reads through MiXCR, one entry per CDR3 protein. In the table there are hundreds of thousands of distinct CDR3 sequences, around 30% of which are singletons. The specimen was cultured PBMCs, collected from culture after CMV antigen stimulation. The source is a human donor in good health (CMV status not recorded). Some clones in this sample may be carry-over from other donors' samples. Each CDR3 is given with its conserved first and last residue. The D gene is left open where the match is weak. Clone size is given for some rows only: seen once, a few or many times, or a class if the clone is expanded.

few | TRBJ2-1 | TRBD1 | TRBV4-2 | TGTGCCAGCAGCCAAGGGCCCACAGGGGTTGAGCAGTTCTTC | CASSQGPTGVEQFF
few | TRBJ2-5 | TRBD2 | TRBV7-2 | TGTGCCAGCAGCTTAGATTCTAGCGGGGGGGCCCAGTACTTC | CASSLDSSGGAQYF
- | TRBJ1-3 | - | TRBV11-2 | TGTGCCAGCAGCTACCTTCGGGGCAAGGGAAACACCATATATTTT | CASSYLRGKGNTIYF
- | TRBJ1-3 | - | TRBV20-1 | TGCAGTGCCTCTCGGGGATCCGTAAACACCATATATTTT | CSASRGSVNTIYF
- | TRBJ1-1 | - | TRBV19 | TGTGCCAGCAATCCGGTACACTCCTACACTGAAGCTTTCTTT | CASNPVHSYTEAFF
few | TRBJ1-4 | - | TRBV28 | TGTGCCAGCAGTTTTAAGGGGCTGGGTGAAAAACTGTTTTTT | CASSFKGLGEKLFF
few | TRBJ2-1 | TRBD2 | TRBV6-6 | TGTGCCAGCAGTAAGGACCAAAGTAGAGCGGGGCGATACAATGAGCAGTTCTTC | CASSKDQSRAGRYNEQFF
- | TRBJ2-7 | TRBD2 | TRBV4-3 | TGCGCCAGCAGCCAAGTAGCGGGAGTCTCCTACGAGCAGTACTTC | CASSQVAGVSYEQYF
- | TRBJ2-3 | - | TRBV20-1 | TGCAGTCCCTTAGGAGGGGTGAGGGATACGCAGTATTTT | CSPLGGVRDTQYF
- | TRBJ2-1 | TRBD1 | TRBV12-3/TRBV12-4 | TGTGCCAGCAGTTGGAAGACAGGGTATTATGAGCAGTTCTTC | CASSWKTGYYEQFF
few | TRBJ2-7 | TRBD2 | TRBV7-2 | TGTGCCAGCAGCTTAACTCCGGGACTAGTGTCATACGAGCAGTACTTC | CASSLTPGLVSYEQYF
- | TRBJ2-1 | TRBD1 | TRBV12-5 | TGTGCTAGTGGTTTGGTACAGACCGGGACAGGGCAAAATGAGCAGTTCTTC | CASGLVQTGTGQNEQFF
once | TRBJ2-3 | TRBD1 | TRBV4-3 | TGCGCCAGCAGCCAAGGACAGGGTACGGCAGATACGCAGTATTTT | CASSQGQGTADTQYF
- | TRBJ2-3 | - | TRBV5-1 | TGCGCCAGCAGCTTGGAAATAAACACAGATACGCAGTATTTT | CASSLEINTDTQYF
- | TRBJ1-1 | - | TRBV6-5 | TGTGCCAGCAGAGATACGAGGGGTGCGGGTGAAGCTTTCTTT | CASRDTRGAGEAFF
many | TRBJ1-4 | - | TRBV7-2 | TGTGCCAGCAGCTTAGGGGGGCGGAATGAAAAACTGTTTTTT | CASSLGGRNEKLFF
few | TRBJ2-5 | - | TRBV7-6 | TGTGCCAGCAGCCATGAGTGGACCCAGTACTTC | CASSHEWTQYF
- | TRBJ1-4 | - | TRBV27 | TGTGCCAGCAGGACCCTGAGGGCGGCTAATGAAAAACTGTTTTTT | CASRTLRAANEKLFF
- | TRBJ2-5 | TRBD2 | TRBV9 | TGTGCCAGCAGCCCTAGAACCATAGCGGGAGACAAAGAGACCCAGTACTTC | CASSPRTIAGDKETQYF
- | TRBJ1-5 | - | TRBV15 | TGTGCCACCAGCCAGGGACGGAGCAATCAGCCCCAGCATTTT | CATSQGRSNQPQHF
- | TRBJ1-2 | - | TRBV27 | TGTGCCAGCAGACCGGGACAAGACTATGGCTACACCTTC | CASRPGQDYGYTF
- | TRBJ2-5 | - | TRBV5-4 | TGTGCCAGCAGCTTGGGGCGCGGACGAACAGAGACCCAGTACTTC | CASSLGRGRTETQYF
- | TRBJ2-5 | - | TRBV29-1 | TGCAGCGGTCAATACGTCCAAGAGACCCAGTACTTC | CSGQYVQETQYF
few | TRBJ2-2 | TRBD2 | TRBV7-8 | TGTGCCAGCAGCTTAGCCCGGACTAGCGGGAACACCGGGGAGCTGTTTTTT | CASSLARTSGNTGELFF
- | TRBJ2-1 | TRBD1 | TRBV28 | TGTGCCAGCAGCTTGAAACAAATAGACCTCAGGGGGCGAGTTGAGCAGTTCTTC | CASSLKQIDLRGRVEQFF
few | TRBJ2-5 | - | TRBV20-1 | TGCAGTGCTAGCCCGGCAGGAATAGAGACCCAGTACTTC | CSASPAGIETQYF
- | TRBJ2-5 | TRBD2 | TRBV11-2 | TGTGCCAGCAGCTTAGATGGTGCGGCGGCGGGGGGGAATGCGGAGACCCAGTACTTC | CASSLDGAAAGGNAETQYF
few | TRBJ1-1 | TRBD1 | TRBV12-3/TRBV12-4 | TGTGCCAGCACCACGGGACAGCCGTTT | CASTTGQPF
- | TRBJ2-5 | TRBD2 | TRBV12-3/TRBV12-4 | TGTGCCAGCACCCCGGGACTAGCGATGAGGGACCAGTACTTC | CASTPGLAMRDQYF
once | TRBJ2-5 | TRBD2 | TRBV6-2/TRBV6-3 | TGTGCCAGCAGTTACCCGATCGGCACTAGCGGACAAGAGACCCAGTACTTC | CASSYPIGTSGQETQYF
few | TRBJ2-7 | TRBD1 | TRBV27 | TGTGCCAGCAGTTTGTATGGACAGGGAGCCCCCTACGAGCAGTACTTC | CASSLYGQGAPYEQYF
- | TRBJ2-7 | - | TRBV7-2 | TGTGCCAGCAGCTTAGATCGAGCACTTGGGCAGTACTTC | CASSLDRALGQYF
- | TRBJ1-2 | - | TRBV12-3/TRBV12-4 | TGTGCCAGCAGTATGGTTCCTGTGATGGGCTACACCTTC | CASSMVPVMGYTF
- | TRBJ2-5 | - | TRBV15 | TGTGCCACCGGGCGGGGGCCTAAACAAGAGACCCAGTACTTC | CATGRGPKQETQYF
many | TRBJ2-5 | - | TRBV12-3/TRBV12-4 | TGTGCCAGCGGCCGGGACAACCAAGAGACCCAGTACTTC | CASGRDNQETQYF
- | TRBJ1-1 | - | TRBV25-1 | TGTGCCAGCAGTGAATTAGACGAGGGCACTGAAGCTTTCTTT | CASSELDEGTEAFF
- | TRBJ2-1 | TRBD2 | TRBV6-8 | TGTGCCAGCAGTTACTCGCCGCAGCGGGGGCGAACCTACAATGAGCAGTTCTTC | CASSYSPQRGRTYNEQFF
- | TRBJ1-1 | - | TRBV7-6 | TGTGCCAGCAGCTTACAGGGAGCTCTGAACACTGAAGCTTTCTTT | CASSLQGALNTEAFF
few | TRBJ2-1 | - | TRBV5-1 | TGCGCCAGCAGCTTGGCCGTGGCAGCTAATGAGCAGTTCTTC | CASSLAVAANEQFF
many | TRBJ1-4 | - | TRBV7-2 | TGTGCCAGCAGCCCAAAGAGGGGCGCAACTAATGAAAAACTGTTTTTT | CASSPKRGATNEKLFF
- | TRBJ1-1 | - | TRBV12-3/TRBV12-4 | TGTGCCAGCAGCCAACTACGGGGGGAGACTGAAGCTTTCTTT | CASSQLRGETEAFF
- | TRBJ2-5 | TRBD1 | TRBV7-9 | TGTGCCAGCAGCCCTACGGGGACAGGGGGAGAGACCCAGTACTTC | CASSPTGTGGETQYF